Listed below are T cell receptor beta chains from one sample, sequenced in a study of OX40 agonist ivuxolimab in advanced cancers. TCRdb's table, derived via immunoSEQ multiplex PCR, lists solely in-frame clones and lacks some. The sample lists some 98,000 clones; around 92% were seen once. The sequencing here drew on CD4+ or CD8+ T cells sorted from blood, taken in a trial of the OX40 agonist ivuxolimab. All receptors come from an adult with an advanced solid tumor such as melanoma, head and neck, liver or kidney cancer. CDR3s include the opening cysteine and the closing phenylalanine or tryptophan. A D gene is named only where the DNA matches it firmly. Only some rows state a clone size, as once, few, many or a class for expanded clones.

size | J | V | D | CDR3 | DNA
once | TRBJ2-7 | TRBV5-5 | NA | CASILGPYEQYF | NA
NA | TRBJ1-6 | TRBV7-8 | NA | CASSLGSSYNSPLHF | TGTGCCAGCAGCTTGGGGAGCTCCTATAATTCACCCCTCCACTTT
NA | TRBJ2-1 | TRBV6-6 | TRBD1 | CASSSRGRDEQFF | TGTGCCAGCAGTTCCAGGGGGCGGGATGAGCAGTTCTTC
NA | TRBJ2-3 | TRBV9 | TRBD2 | CASSIAGGSTDTQYF | TGTGCCAGCAGCATAGCGGGGGGGAGCACAGATACGCAGTATTTT
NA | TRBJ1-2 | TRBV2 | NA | CASSERLGGTNYGYTF | TGTGCCAGCAGTGAACGGTTAGGGGGAACTAACTATGGCTACACCTTC
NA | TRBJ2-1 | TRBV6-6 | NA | CASSPYNEQFF | TGTGCCAGCAGTCCCTACAATGAGCAGTTCTTC
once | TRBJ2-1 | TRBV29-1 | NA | CSVEGRGGTYNEQFF | TGCAGCGTTGAGGGCAGGGGGGGAACCTACAATGAGCAGTTCTTC
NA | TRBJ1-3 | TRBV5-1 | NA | CASSLDGAGNTIYF | TGCGCCAGCAGCTTGGATGGGGCTGGAAACACCATATATTTT
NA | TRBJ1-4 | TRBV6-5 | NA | CASSYSATNEKLFF | TGTGCCAGCAGTTACTCTGCAACTAATGAAAAACTGTTTTTT
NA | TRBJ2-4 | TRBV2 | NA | CASSETVAKNIQYF | TGTGCCAGCAGTGAGACGGTAGCCAAAAACATTCAGTACTTC
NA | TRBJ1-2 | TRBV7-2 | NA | CASSLALGSSPGYTF | TGTGCCAGCAGCTTAGCGCTCGGCAGCTCTCCTGGCTACACCTTC
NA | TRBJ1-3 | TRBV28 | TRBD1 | CASSFPLDRVKKGTIYF | TGTGCCAGCAGTTTTCCCTTGGACAGGGTGAAGAAAGGCACCATATATTTT
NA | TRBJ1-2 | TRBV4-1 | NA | CASSQVRVSPNYGYTF | TGCGCCAGCAGCCAAGTTCGGGTCTCACCTAACTATGGCTACACCTTC
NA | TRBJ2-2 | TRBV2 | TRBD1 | CASSGDRGGSGELFF | TGTGCCAGCAGTGGGGACAGGGGAGGTTCCGGGGAGCTGTTTTTT
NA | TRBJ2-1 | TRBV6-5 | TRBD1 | CASRQGIYNEQFF | TGTGCCAGCAGACAGGGGATTTACAATGAGCAGTTCTTC
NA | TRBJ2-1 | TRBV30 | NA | CAWSAVAATEQFF | TGTGCCTGGAGTGCGGTAGCGGCCACTGAGCAGTTCTTC
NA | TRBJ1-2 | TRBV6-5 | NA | CASSYSRGGYTF | TGTGCCAGCAGTTACTCGCGAGGTGGCTACACCTTC
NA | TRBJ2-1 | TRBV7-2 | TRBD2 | CASSVRRTSGGYNEQFF | TGTGCCAGCAGCGTTAGGCGGACTAGCGGGGGCTACAATGAGCAGTTCTTC
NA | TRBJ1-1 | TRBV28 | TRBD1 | CASSNRGSNTEAFF | TGTGCCAGCAGTAACAGGGGGTCGAACACTGAAGCTTTCTTT
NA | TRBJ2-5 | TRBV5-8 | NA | CASSLRETQYF | TGTGCCAGCAGCTTGAGGGAGACCCAGTACTTC
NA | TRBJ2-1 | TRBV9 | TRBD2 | CASSGSSGRAQEQFF | TGTGCCAGCAGCGGGTCTAGCGGGAGGGCCCAGGAGCAGTTCTTC